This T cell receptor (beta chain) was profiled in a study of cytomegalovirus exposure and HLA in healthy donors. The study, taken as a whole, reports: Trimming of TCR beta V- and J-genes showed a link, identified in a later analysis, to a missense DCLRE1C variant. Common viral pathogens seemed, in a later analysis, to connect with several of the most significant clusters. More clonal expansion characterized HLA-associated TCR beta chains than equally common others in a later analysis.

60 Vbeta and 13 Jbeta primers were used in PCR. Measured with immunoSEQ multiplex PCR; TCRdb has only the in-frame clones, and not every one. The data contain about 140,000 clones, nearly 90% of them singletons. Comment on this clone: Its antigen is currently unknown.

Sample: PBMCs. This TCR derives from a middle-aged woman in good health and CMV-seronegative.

The DNA for the CDR3 is TGCGCCAGCAGCTTGGGAACAGGTTTCCTCTACGAGCAGTACTTC. Amino acid sequence: CASSLGTGFLYEQYF. V usage is TRBV5-1 and J usage is TRBJ2-7, with D possibly being TRBD1 (5 bases). There are 15 residues in the CDR3. CDR1 and CDR2 (germline): SGHRS, YFSETQ. Trimming removed 0 bases at V and 3 bases at J, with 13 bases between.